The 31 T cell receptor beta chains below all came from one sample that was sequenced in a study of cytomegalovirus exposure and HLA in healthy donors. This PCR relied on a set of 60 Vbeta primers and 13 Jbeta primers. TCRdb keeps only in-frame clones here, not all; method: immunoSEQ multiplex PCR. The sample records about 150,000 clones, roughly 82% being singletons. Sequenced sample: PBMCs. The receptors originated from a woman between 50 and 59 years old in good health and CMV-seropositive.

The chain links TRBV6-6 to TRBJ1-2; unclear D gene. The germline V gene has CDR1 MNHNY and CDR2 SVGAGI (reference sequence). This CDR3 contains 15 residues. V gave up 10 bases and J gave up 4 bases, with 22 bases separating them. The CDR3 sequence is CATFRGPALVYGYTF. The DNA of the CDR3 is TGTGCCACCTTTCGCGGGCCCGCGCTGGTCTATGGCTACACCTTC.

A single count supports this clone. The chain uses TRBV29-1 and TRBJ2-7; weak D call: TRBD2 (5 bases). The CDR3 has 11 amino acids. CDR1 is SQVTM and CDR2 is ANQGSEA in the germline V gene. Trimming took off 5 bases at V and 3 bases at J, with 8 bases between the two ends. For the CDR3, the DNA is TGCAGCGTTTCCGGGATCTACGAGCAGTACTTC. Translating gives CSVSGIYEQYF.

V usage is TRBV18 and J usage is TRBJ2-3; TRBD2 matches 15 bases. This CDR3 has 16 amino acids. V dropped 6 bases and J dropped 10; count of bases not matched to a gene: 11. The V gene's germline CDR1 is KGHSH and CDR2 LQKENI. The CDR3 protein is CASSAKPGTSGGPQYF. CDR3 in DNA: TGTGCCAGCTCCGCAAAGCCCGGGACTAGCGGGGGGCCGCAGTATTTT.

The chain employs TRBV5-1 and TRBJ2-1, with 8 bases matching TRBD1. CDR3 size: 15 residues. Trimming cost V 1 base and J 3 bases; bases outside gene matches: 3. Germline CDR1 and CDR2: SGHRS and YFSETQ. CDR3 residues: CASSLTGQDYNEQFF. The CDR3 DNA reads as TGCGCCAGCAGCTTGACGGGACAGGACTACAATGAGCAGTTCTTC.

The chain recombines TRBV19 with TRBJ1-5; D is uncertain. Trimming took 3 bases from V and 0 from J, leaving 9 bases between them. This CDR3 is 15 amino acids long. CDR1 is LNHDA, CDR2 SQIVND, per germline (reference sequence). The CDR3 sequence is CASSISDFSNQPQHF. The CDR3 DNA follows: TGTGCCAGTAGTATTAGCGATTTTAGCAATCAGCCCCAGCATTTT.

This rearrangement joins TRBV21-1 to TRBJ2-3; the D call of TRBD2 is as the table states it, not checked on the DNA. TRBV21-1 is described as a pseudogene. CDR3 length equals 12 residues. CDR3 loop: CASPGGTDTQYF. The DNA for the CDR3 is TGTGCCAGCCCCGGGGGCACAGATACGCAGTATTTT.

This clone appeared once. This chain uses TRBV27 with TRBJ2-3, with D perhaps matching TRBD1 (6 bases). This CDR3 has 16 residues. V was cut by 8 bases and J by 1 base, with 19 bases left in between. The germline gives CDR1 MNHEY, CDR2 SMNVEV (reference sequence). The CDR3 DNA follows: TGTGCCAGCCAAGGGACATCCAGAGGGGGCACAGATACGCAGTATTTT. Its protein is CASQGTSRGGTDTQYF.

This chain links TRBV19 with TRBJ2-5; the D gene is possibly TRBD2 (6 bases). The J call may be incorrect, as the DNA end agrees better with TRBJ2-7. This CDR3 comprises 15 residues. Per the germline V gene, CDR1 is LNHDA and CDR2 is SQIVND (reference sequence). The CDR3 region is CASSIVPGGRDEQYF. The CDR3 nucleotides are TGTGCCAGTAGTATAGTGCCCGGGGGTCGGGACGAGCAGTACTTC.

This clone appeared a few times. V usage is TRBV6-6 and J usage is TRBJ1-5, with 7 bases matching TRBD1. The germline V gene encodes CDR1 MNHNY and CDR2 SVGAGI (reference sequence). The CDR3 is made up of 14 amino acids. After removal of 7 bases from V and 4 bases from J, the junction contained 7 bases not matched to a gene. In nucleotides, the CDR3 is TGTGCCAGCAATAGACAGGGAATGAATCAGCCCCAGCATTTT. It is translated as CASNRQGMNQPQHF.

The chain uses TRBV4-2 and TRBJ2-7; 13 nucleotides agree with TRBD2. The junction had 5 bases not matched to a gene; V was cut back by 2 bases and J by 4 bases. The CDR3 consists of 16 residues. Per germline, CDR1 LGHNA and CDR2 YNFKEQ. The CDR3 reads CASSQLTSGGVYEQYF. The CDR3 DNA reads as TGTGCCAGCAGCCAATTAACTAGCGGGGGGGTGTACGAGCAGTACTTC.

This clone was detected only once. The rearrangement uses TRBV9 and TRBJ2-1, with D possibly being TRBD2 (5 bases). Trimming stripped 3 bases from V and 0 bases from J, with 10 bases between. Germline V gene sequence: CDR1 SGDLS, CDR2 YYNGEE. CDR3 length: 15 amino acids. This chain's CDR3 is CASSAGESSYNEQFF. The CDR3 coding sequence is TGTGCCAGCAGCGCCGGGGAAAGCTCCTACAATGAGCAGTTCTTC.

The chain has TRBV9 and TRBJ2-6, with D possibly TRBD1 on 5 matching bases. The CDR3 contains 16 residues. Germline loops: CDR1 SGDLS, CDR2 YYNGEE. Trimming removed 4 bases at V and 0 bases at J, with 11 bases between. CDR3 residues: CASSRQGRSGANVLTF. The DNA for the CDR3 is TGTGCCAGCAGCCGGCAGGGCCGCTCTGGGGCCAACGTCCTGACTTTC.

The genes are TRBV6-5 and TRBJ1-2; perhaps TRBD1 as D (5 bases). Trimming cost V 0 bases and J 7 bases, with 12 bases left between them. Looked up from germline, CDR1 is MNHEY and CDR2 is SVGAGI. This CDR3 is built from 14 residues. The CDR3 nucleotides read TGTGCCAGCAGTTACTCGAGCAGGGAAGGTGGCTACACCTTC. Its protein is CASSYSSREGGYTF.

This clone was seen a handful of times. This chain connects TRBV6-1 to TRBJ1-6; D is possibly TRBD1 (5 bases). The CDR3 sequence is 15 residues long. Germline lookup yields CDR1 MNHNS and CDR2 SASEGT. With 3 bases removed from V and 1 base from J, the gap between germline ends came to 7 bases. The CDR3 DNA is TGTGCCAGCAGTGACAGGGAATCCTATAATTCACCCCTCCACTTT. It codes for CASSDRESYNSPLHF.

V usage is TRBV5-1 and J usage is TRBJ2-3, with 8 positions matching TRBD2. The germline CDR1 and CDR2 sequences are SGHRS and YFSETQ. This CDR3 has 15 residues. Unmatched junction bases numbered 4, after V lost 2 bases and J lost 2 bases. CDR3 region: CASSFSGDNTDTQYF. DNA for the CDR3: TGCGCCAGCAGCTTTAGCGGGGATAACACAGATACGCAGTATTTT.

This rearrangement joins TRBV5-1 to TRBJ1-1; possibly TRBD1 for D (5 bases). CDR3 length: 14 amino acids. Trimming took off 4 bases at V and 0 bases at J, with 10 bases between the two ends. Per the germline V gene, CDR1 is SGHRS and CDR2 is YFSETQ. Here the CDR3 reads CASSLGGMNTEAFF. The DNA of the CDR3 is TGCGCCAGCAGCCTTGGGGGGATGAACACTGAAGCTTTCTTT.

The chain recombines TRBV5-6 with TRBJ1-4; 7 nucleotides line up with TRBD1. Losses at the gene ends were 0 bases for V and 8 bases for J; bases not matched to a gene: 4. From germline, CDR1 is SGHDT and CDR2 YYEEEE. The CDR3 is 14 residues long. The CDR3 loop is CASSLGQGKEKLFF. CDR3 nucleotides: TGTGCCAGCAGCTTGGGACAGGGAAAGGAAAAACTGTTTTTT.

This rearrangement joins TRBV6-4 to TRBJ2-1; the match to TRBD1 covers 7 bases. The V gene end was trimmed by 4 bases and the J gene end by 4 bases; junction bases not matched to a gene: 7. This CDR3 contains 15 residues. Germline CDR1 MRHNA, CDR2 SNTAGT. CDR3 coding DNA: TGTGCCAGCAGTGTAGAGACAGGGCCATACAATGAGCAGTTCTTC. This encodes CASSVETGPYNEQFF.

The rearrangement uses TRBV7-8 and TRBJ1-2; D gene unclear. Trimming left V 1 base short and J 4 bases short, with 16 bases between. The CDR3 totals 16 residues. Germline-derived CDR1 and CDR2 are SGHVS and FQNEAQ. CDR3: CASSLERVPRAYGYTF. CDR3 nucleotide sequence: TGTGCCAGCAGCTTAGAACGGGTGCCCCGTGCCTATGGCTACACCTTC.

The V call is TRBV19, the J call TRBJ1-6, with D unresolved. Trimming cost V 4 bases and J 0 bases, with 10 bases left between them. This CDR3 is 16 amino acids long. Germline V CDR1 and CDR2: LNHDA, SQIVND (reference sequence). The CDR3 protein is CASSNRPSSYNSPLHF. The CDR3 nucleotides read TGTGCCAGTAGTAATCGTCCGAGCTCCTATAATTCACCCCTCCACTTT.

The rearrangement joins TRBV19 to TRBJ2-6, with 7 nucleotides matching TRBD1. The CDR3 contains 16 residues. After removal of 6 bases from V and 4 bases from J, the junction contained 9 bases not matched to a gene. CDR1 is LNHDA, CDR2 SQIVND, per germline (reference sequence). The CDR3 sequence: CASSPLDRAGANVLTF. CDR3 nucleotides: TGTGCCAGTAGCCCTCTTGACAGGGCGGGGGCCAACGTCCTGACTTTC.

This clone was counted once. This chain connects TRBV7-9 to TRBJ2-3; D is uncertain. This CDR3 is built from 13 residues. Trimming pared 7 bases from V and 0 bases from J, leaving 8 bases between. CDR1 SEHNR and CDR2 FQNEAQ come from the germline V gene (reference sequence). CDR3 DNA sequence: TGTGCCAGCACCCCACTTAGCACAGATACGCAGTATTTT. Its protein is CASTPLSTDTQYF.

The chain is built from TRBV25-1 and TRBJ1-1, with TRBD1 identical over 10 bases. Germline CDR1 reads MGHDK; CDR2 reads SYGVNS. Trimming cost V 5 bases and J 4 bases; bases outside gene matches: 4. CDR3 size: 14 residues. The CDR3 spells CASSWTGGSTEAFF. The CDR3, as DNA: TGTGCCAGCAGTTGGACAGGGGGGAGCACTGAAGCTTTCTTT. The variable domain in full, with the rest retrieved from reference TRBV25-1 and TRBJ1-1, is EADIYQTPRYLVIGTGKKITLECSQTMGHDKMYWYQQDPGMELHLIHYSYGVNSTEKGDLSSESTVSRIRTEHFPLTLESARPSHTSQYLCASSWTGGSTEAFFGQGTRLTVV.

About this clone: At the DNA level, this CDR3 is encoded by other sequences in the same sample as well. The rearrangement uses TRBV7-9 and TRBJ2-1; the D is unclear. CDR1 and CDR2 (germline): SEHNR, FQNEAQ (reference sequence). Between the trimmed V and J ends, which lost 1 base and 6 bases, there was a span of 4 bases. This CDR3 contains 12 residues. CDR3 protein: CASSLGSNEQFF. The CDR3 nucleotides read TGTGCCAGCAGCTTAGGCAGCAATGAGCAGTTCTTC.

The chain uses TRBV28 and TRBJ1-1; D may be TRBD1 (6 bases). The CDR3 totals 15 residues. Germline V CDR1 and CDR2: MDHEN, SYDVKM. Deletions cut 2 bases from V and 5 bases from J, with 15 bases between. The DNA for the CDR3 is TGTGCCAGCAGTTTAGGAGGACAGCAAGGTACTGAAGCTTTCTTT. Its translation: CASSLGGQQGTEAFF.

The CDR3 nucleotides read TGTGCCAGCAGTCCCCAGGAGGGGGCGAGCAATCAGCCCCAGCATTTT. It codes for CASSPQEGASNQPQHF. This chain uses TRBV28 with TRBJ1-5; 7 nucleotides match TRBD1. This CDR3 has 16 residues. Germline loops: CDR1 MDHEN, CDR2 SYDVKM. V shed 5 bases and J 1 base; nucleotides not matched to a gene: 8.

The CDR3 region has the DNA TGTGCCAGCAGCGCCGGACAGGGCTATGGCTACACCTTC. Translated, it gives CASSAGQGYGYTF. This chain uses TRBV2 with TRBJ1-2; 8 positions match TRBD1. Germline loops: CDR1 SNHLY, CDR2 FYNNEI. V shed 6 bases and J 4 bases; nucleotides not matched to a gene: 4. The CDR3 extends over 13 amino acids.

The chain has TRBV27 and TRBJ2-7; 8 bases agree with TRBD1. CDR1 and CDR2 from the germline V gene are MNHEY and SMNVEV (reference sequence). The CDR3 length is 17 residues. The V segment lost 2 bases and the J segment 5 bases; nucleotides outside the gene matches: 14. This CDR3 reads CASSLRTGTIGVNEQYF. The CDR3 DNA reads TGTGCCAGCAGTTTAAGGACAGGGACAATAGGAGTGAACGAGCAGTACTTC.

The chain recombines TRBV30 with TRBJ2-3; 11 bases line up with TRBD2. Unmatched junction bases numbered 2, after V lost 3 bases and J lost 0 bases. The CDR3 runs 15 residues. From germline, CDR1 is GTSNPN and CDR2 SVGIG (reference sequence). This CDR3 is CAWRGLAASTDTQYF. CDR3 DNA: TGTGCCTGGAGGGGACTAGCGGCGAGCACAGATACGCAGTATTTT.

This clone appeared a few times. The rearrangement links TRBV5-4 to TRBJ2-3; D gene uncertain. Trimming cost V 0 bases and J 4 bases, with 9 bases left between them. CDR3 size: 14 residues. The germline V gene has CDR1 SGHNT and CDR2 YYREEE (reference sequence). The CDR3 protein is CASSLAIRPDTQYF. The CDR3 region has the DNA TGTGCCAGCAGCTTGGCTATCCGCCCAGATACGCAGTATTTT. Filled out from reference TRBV5-4 and TRBJ2-3, the complete variable domain reads ETGVTQSPTHLIKTRGQQVTLRCSSQSGHNTVSWYQQALGQGPQFIFQYYREEENGRGNFPPRFSGLQFPNYSSELNVNALELDDSALYLCASSLAIRPDTQYFGPGTRLTVL.

The chain links TRBV19 to TRBJ2-1; D may be TRBD1 (6 bases). The V end was cut by 3 bases, the J end by 6 bases, with 12 bases between. CDR1 and CDR2 (germline): LNHDA, SQIVND (reference sequence). The CDR3 has 14 residues. The CDR3 sequence: CASSIPRGSNEQFF. CDR3 in DNA: TGTGCCAGTAGTATTCCCAGGGGATCCAATGAGCAGTTCTTC.